The 30 T cell receptor beta chains presented below share a single source sample, sequenced in a study of T-cell memory formation after mild COVID-19. TCRdb re-derived calls from the 5' RACE reads in MiXCR, one entry per CDR3 protein. The sample has some 65,000 distinct CDR3 sequences, over 15% seen once; the top ten hold around 29%. The source material was PBMCs or a T cell subset sorted from them (not recorded which). The receptors shown here come from an adult woman who had mild COVID-19 (a few samples of this study predate the infection). Cell type and time point are not known.

The chain has TRBV27 and TRBJ2-7; 9 bases align to TRBD1. Trimming cost V 5 bases and J 1 base; bases outside gene matches: 6. Germline CDR1 MNHEY, CDR2 SMNVEV (reference sequence). This CDR3 has 15 amino acids. The CDR3: CASSASGTGSYEQYF. Written as DNA, the CDR3 is TGTGCCAGCAGTGCCTCCGGGACAGGGTCCTACGAGCAGTACTTC.

The chain has TRBV20-1 and TRBJ2-3, with D unclear. The V gene's germline CDR1 is DFQATT and CDR2 SNEGSKA (reference sequence). Trimming took off 0 bases at V and 1 base at J, with 20 bases between the two ends. The CDR3 contains 18 residues. DNA for the CDR3: TGCAGTGCTAGAGATCAGAGAGTACTGGCACGGGGCACAGATACGCAGTATTTT. The encoded protein is CSARDQRVLARGTDTQYF.

The V call is TRBV4-1, the J call TRBJ2-7; no firm D call. The V end was cut by 2 bases, the J end by 1 base, with 9 bases between. The CDR3 contains 14 residues. Germline assignment: CDR1 MGHRA and CDR2 YSYEKL. CDR3 sequence: CASSQYVGSYEQYF. The CDR3 bases are TGCGCCAGCAGCCAATACGTCGGATCCTACGAGCAGTACTTC.

The rearrangement uses TRBV7-9 and TRBJ1-5; no reliable D call. The CDR3 contains 15 residues. Germline values: CDR1 SEHNR, CDR2 FQNEAQ (reference sequence). With 3 bases removed from V and 4 bases from J, the gap between germline ends came to 13 bases. The CDR3 DNA follows: TGTGCCAGCAGCTTCCTCGGGAGCCAGAATCAGCCCCAGCATTTT. This encodes CASSFLGSQNQPQHF.

This clonotype has only a few counts. The chain recombines TRBV9 with TRBJ2-7; unclear D gene. The germline V gene has CDR1 SGDLS and CDR2 YYNGEE. V lost 7 bases to trimming and J lost 6 bases, with 11 bases between them. The CDR3 runs to 11 residues. As DNA, the CDR3 is TGTGCCAGCGGGGAAGAGGTCGAGCAGTACTTC. This encodes CASGEEVEQYF.

There are a few counts of this clonotype. J is TRBJ2-3 and V is TRBV24-1; D unclear. The germline V gene encodes CDR1 KGHDR and CDR2 SFDVKD. This CDR3 is built from 13 residues. The germline V and J ends were trimmed by 5 bases and 6 bases, with 11 bases remaining between them. The CDR3 bases are TGTGCCACCAGTGTTGCCCGGACGGATACGCAGTATTTT. Translated, it gives CATSVARTDTQYF.

This clonotype turned up a few times. The chain joins TRBV5-1 to TRBJ2-7; a possible D gene is TRBD1 (6 bases). Germline CDR1 and CDR2: SGHRS and YFSETQ. This CDR3 has 16 residues. Trimming cost V 2 bases and J 1 base, with 16 bases left between them. CDR3 protein: CASSFARGEISYEQYF. The CDR3 coding sequence is TGCGCCAGCAGCTTCGCCAGGGGCGAAATTTCCTACGAGCAGTACTTC.

This clonotype was counted only a few times. This chain links TRBV27 with TRBJ2-7; D is unclear. Per the germline V gene, CDR1 is MNHEY and CDR2 is SMNVEV (reference sequence). CDR3 size: 14 residues. The germline V and J ends were trimmed by 8 bases and 3 bases, with 17 bases remaining between them. The CDR3 bases are TGTGCCAGCGGTACAGAACCATCACTCTACGAGCAGTACTTC. The encoded protein is CASGTEPSLYEQYF.

This clonotype came up a few times. This rearrangement joins TRBV4-3 to TRBJ2-6, with D tentatively TRBD1 or TRBD2 (5 bases each). Looked up from germline, CDR1 is LGHNA and CDR2 is YSLEER. CDR3 length: 17 amino acids. V lost 3 bases, J lost 0 bases, and 12 bases lay in between. The CDR3 nucleotides are TGCGCCAGCAGCCACGGGGACGGAAACTCTGGGGCCAACGTCCTGACTTTC. This gives the protein CASSHGDGNSGANVLTF.

CDR3 nucleotide sequence: TGTGCCAGCAGTTTAGCCCGATACACAGATACGCAGTATTTT. Its protein is CASSLARYTDTQYF. The genes are TRBV12-3 or TRBV12-4 and TRBJ2-3; D ambiguous. CDR3 size: 14 residues. The V gene lost 0 bases and the J gene lost 2 bases, with 6 bases spanning the gap.

This clonotype showed up many times. J is TRBJ2-2 and V is TRBV7-9; no definite D call. The germline V gene has CDR1 SEHNR and CDR2 FQNEAQ (reference sequence). V dropped 8 bases and J dropped 5 bases, with 6 bases sitting between them. The CDR3 sequence is 11 residues long. The CDR3 loop reads CASSRTGELFF. The CDR3 DNA reads TGTGCCAGCTCCCGAACCGGGGAGCTGTTTTTT.

The J gene is TRBJ1-1, the V gene TRBV5-4; 8 positions match TRBD1. With 0 bases clipped from V and 1 base from J, the junction kept 8 bases outside the gene matches. The CDR3 runs 17 residues. The germline V gene has CDR1 SGHNT and CDR2 YYREEE (reference sequence). The CDR3 DNA reads TGTGCCAGCAGCTTGGCCAGACCAGGGGGCGGGAACACTGAAGCTTTCTTT. Translation gives CASSLARPGGGNTEAFF.

This clonotype was recorded many times. The gene calls are TRBV12-3 or TRBV12-4 and TRBJ2-1; 11 bases line up with TRBD2. The CDR3 spans 14 residues. The V and J ends lost 5 bases and 15 bases, in that order; junction bases with no gene match: 12. The DNA of the CDR3 is TGTGCCAGCAGTCCTACTAGCGGGGGCATCCGAAGGTTCTTC. This sequence encodes CASSPTSGGIRRFF.

This clonotype showed up just a few times. The V and J genes are TRBV7-6 and TRBJ2-7; either TRBD1 or TRBD2 may supply D (5 bases each). V was shortened by 1 base and J by 3 bases, with 10 bases between the two germline ends. The CDR3 runs 14 residues. From germline, CDR1 is SGHVS and CDR2 FNYEAQ. This chain's CDR3 is CASSLDPGSYEQYF. The CDR3 nucleotides read TGTGCCAGCAGCTTAGATCCAGGGAGCTACGAGCAGTACTTC.

This clonotype was counted a few times. The chain links TRBV6-5 to TRBJ2-1; D is possibly TRBD1 (5 bases). The ends were cut back, 6 bases at V and 9 bases at J, with 24 bases in the middle. The germline V gene has CDR1 MNHEY and CDR2 SVGAGI. This CDR3 has 16 residues. The CDR3 bases are TGTGCCAGCAGCCACGGTGGGGCTCAAGGAGCTATTGAGCAGTTCTTC. Translation gives CASSHGGAQGAIEQFF.

The chain carries TRBV6-5 and TRBJ2-3; D perhaps matches TRBD1 (6 bases). Trimming took off 6 bases at V and 5 bases at J, with 15 bases between the two ends. Germline CDR1 reads MNHEY; CDR2 reads SVGAGI. This CDR3 is 14 amino acids long. As DNA, the CDR3 is TGTGCCAGCAGGGGGACATTCGGAGGAGATACGCAGTATTTT. Translating gives CASRGTFGGDTQYF.

This chain connects TRBV19 to TRBJ2-1; D is ambiguous. The CDR3 length is 14 residues. V gave up 4 bases and J gave up 4 bases, with 11 bases separating them. Germline CDR1 LNHDA, CDR2 SQIVND (reference sequence). CDR3: CASSTTQWYNEQFF. CDR3 nucleotides: TGTGCCAGTAGTACGACCCAGTGGTACAATGAGCAGTTCTTC.

The chain has TRBV20-1 and TRBJ1-5; a possible D gene is TRBD1 (5 bases). Germline V gene lookup returns CDR1 DFQATT and CDR2 SNEGSKA (reference sequence). Trimming cost V 0 bases and J 4 bases, with 10 bases left between them. The length of the CDR3 is 14 residues. This chain's CDR3 is CSARDPTVNQPQHF. The CDR3 nucleotides read TGCAGTGCTAGAGATCCGACAGTGAATCAGCCCCAGCATTTT.

The chain uses TRBV5-1 and TRBJ1-2; 7 bases line up with TRBD1. The V gene end was trimmed by 3 bases and the J gene end by 0 bases; junction bases not matched to a gene: 11. The CDR3 covers 17 residues. Germline V gene lookup returns CDR1 SGHRS and CDR2 YFSETQ. CDR3 in DNA: TGCGCCAGCAGCTGGCGGGGGGGACAGAGTACTAACTATGGCTACACCTTC. It translates to CASSWRGGQSTNYGYTF. Full variable domain (outside the CDR3, taken from reference TRBV5-1 and TRBJ1-2): KAGVTQTPRYLIKTRGQQVTLSCSPISGHRSVSWYQQTPGQGLQFLFEYFSETQRNKGNFPGRFSGRQFSNSRSEMNVSTLELGDSALYLCASSWRGGQSTNYGYTFGSGTRLTVV.

The rearrangement links TRBV7-6 to TRBJ2-1; perhaps TRBD1 as D (5 bases). The CDR3 is 13 amino acids. From germline, CDR1 is SGHVS and CDR2 FNYEAQ. V lost 0 bases and J lost 7, with 7 bases in between. DNA of the CDR3: TGTGCCAGCAGCTTAGCGGCAGGGAATGAGCAGTTCTTC. Amino acids: CASSLAAGNEQFF. Full variable domain (rest looked up from reference TRBV7-6 and TRBJ2-1): GAGVSQSPRYKVTKRGQDVALRCDPISGHVSLYWYRQALGQGPEFLTYFNYEAQQDKSGLPNDRFSAERPEGSISTLTIQRTEQRDSAMYRCASSLAAGNEQFFGPGTRLTVL.

The chain recombines TRBV6-5 with TRBJ2-7; the D call may be TRBD1 or TRBD2 (5 bases each). Trimming cost V 4 bases and J 0 bases, with 13 bases left between them. This CDR3 comprises 15 residues. Looked up from germline, CDR1 is MNHEY and CDR2 is SVGAGI. This CDR3 reads CASSSGTEVSYEQYF. CDR3 nucleotides: TGTGCCAGCAGTTCGGGGACGGAGGTCTCCTACGAGCAGTACTTC.

Regarding this clonotype: Relative to the germline gene, one junction end is altered; a read error may explain this. The chain recombines TRBV27 with TRBJ1-1, with D uncertain. The germline CDR1 and CDR2 sequences are MNHEY and SMNVEV (reference sequence). This CDR3 is built from 14 residues. The CDR3 coding sequence is TGTGCCAGCAGTTTAGGGTCTACGAACACTAAAGCTTTCTTT. Translation gives CASSLGSTNTKAFF.

This clonotype showed up just a few times. V and J are TRBV20-1 and TRBJ1-4; no clear D gene. Trimming left V 1 base short and J 1 base short, with 7 bases between. Per germline, CDR1 DFQATT and CDR2 SNEGSKA (reference sequence). The CDR3 runs to 14 residues. The CDR3 loop reads CSARALITNEKLFF. CDR3 DNA sequence: TGCAGTGCTAGAGCGCTCATAACTAATGAAAAACTGTTTTTT.

This clonotype was recorded many times. This likely comes from a read error, as the CDR3 has no conserved phenylalanine or tryptophan at its end. Because the CDR3's place on the DNA is in doubt, the DNA is left out and the CDR3 is given as listed by TCRdb. The V and J genes are TRBV15 and TRBJ2-7. Both ends counted, the CDR3 spans 9 residues. CDR1 and CDR2 (germline): LNHNV, YYDKDF (reference sequence). This CDR3 reads CATSRAGNT.

This chain connects TRBV12-3 or TRBV12-4 to TRBJ2-3; D is perhaps TRBD1 or TRBD2 (5 bases each). V lost 5 bases to trimming and J lost 2 bases, with 17 bases between them. CDR3 size: 16 residues. DNA for the CDR3: TGTGCCAGCAGTCCACTAGGGGAGCCCCACACAGATACGCAGTATTTT. It codes for CASSPLGEPHTDTQYF.

The rearrangement links TRBV2 to TRBJ1-5; 8 positions match TRBD1. Trimming removed 1 base from V and 4 bases from J; junction bases left unmatched: 3. The V gene's germline CDR1 is SNHLY and CDR2 FYNNEI. The CDR3 extends over 15 amino acids. CDR3 sequence reads: CASSEVQGANQPQHF. The CDR3 DNA reads as TGTGCCAGCAGTGAAGTCCAGGGGGCTAATCAGCCCCAGCATTTT.

The chain uses TRBV7-9 and TRBJ2-5; a possible D gene is TRBD2 (7 bases). The CDR3 length is 15 residues. V dropped 4 bases and J dropped 4 bases, with 16 bases sitting between them. Germline lookup yields CDR1 SEHNR and CDR2 FQNEAQ (reference sequence). CDR3 sequence: CASSYPLGGRETQYF. The CDR3 nucleotides are TGTGCCAGCAGCTACCCGTTGGGGGGGCGAGAGACCCAGTACTTC.

This clonotype was detected a few times. This chain joins TRBV20-1 and TRBJ2-1, with 13 bases identical to TRBD2. The CDR3 runs to 14 residues. Per germline, CDR1 DFQATT and CDR2 SNEGSKA (reference sequence). With V trimmed by 1 base and J by 13 bases, 7 bases remained unmatched. The CDR3 region has the DNA TGCAGTGCTAGAGGGACTAGCGGGAGCTTGGATCAGTTCTTC. It translates to CSARGTSGSLDQFF.

The V gene is TRBV9, the J gene TRBJ2-7, with D perhaps TRBD1 (6 bases). Looked up from germline, CDR1 is SGDLS and CDR2 is YYNGEE. Trimming shortened V by 4 bases and J by 0 bases, and 20 bases separated the two germline ends. CDR3 length: 17 amino acids. CDR3 amino acids: CASSTPHGQGPSYEQYF. CDR3 nucleotides: TGTGCCAGCAGCACCCCGCACGGGCAGGGGCCCTCCTACGAGCAGTACTTC. Supplemented by reference TRBV9 and TRBJ2-7, the full variable domain reads DSGVTQTPKHLITATGQRVTLRCSPRSGDLSVYWYQQSLDQGLQFLIQYYNGEERAKGNILERFSAQQFPDLHSELNLSSLELGDSALYFCASSTPHGQGPSYEQYFGPGTRLTVT.

CDR3 in amino acids: CAISEEGLTNEQFF. CDR3 DNA: TGTGCCATCAGTGAGGAGGGACTTACCAATGAGCAGTTCTTC. V usage is TRBV10-3 and J usage is TRBJ2-1; weak D call: TRBD2 (6 bases). Deletions cut 2 bases from V and 6 bases from J, with 11 bases between. This CDR3 spans 14 amino acids. Germline CDR1 reads ENHRY; CDR2 reads SYGVKD.